Below are 28 T cell receptor beta chains sequenced from a single sample in a study of Ad26.COV2.S vaccination and SARS-CoV-2 variants. TCRdb keeps only in-frame clones here, not all; method: immunoSEQ multiplex PCR. The data contain about 430,000 clones, 90% of them singletons. Indicated treatment: around 19 received Ad26.COV2.S at low or high dose, single or two shots; 5 received placebo; per-sample allocation not given. Following the first vaccine or placebo injection, samples were taken on day 63. Material: peripheral blood, obtained in a trial of Ad26.COV2.S vaccine versus placebo. The origin of the receptors is a person between 18 and 65 years old who received the Ad26.COV2.S COVID-19 vaccine or a placebo.

The chain links TRBV2 to TRBJ1-3; D ambiguous. CDR1 is SNHLY and CDR2 is FYNNEI in the germline V gene. V shed 4 bases and J shed 2 bases, with 15 bases lying between them. This CDR3 is built from 16 residues. CDR3 DNA: TGTGCCAGCAGTGGGTCCCCCCTAAGGGCTGGAAACACCATATATTTT. Amino acids: CASSGSPLRAGNTIYF.

This clone came up once. The chain is built from TRBV6-6 and TRBJ1-2; the D gene is possibly TRBD1 (6 bases). The CDR3 contains 13 residues. Trimming removed 0 bases from V and 8 bases from J, with 10 bases in between. Germline assignment: CDR1 MNHNY and CDR2 SVGAGI (reference sequence). The CDR3 DNA reads as TGTGCCAGCAGTTACTCACAGGGAGGAGGCTACACCTTC. This sequence encodes CASSYSQGGGYTF.

The CDR3 region is CASSPVEEGIQYF. CDR3 nucleotide sequence: TGTGCCAGCTCACCCGTCGAGGAGGGCATTCAGTACTTC. V gene TRBV18 combines with J gene TRBJ2-4, with D possibly TRBD2 on 6 matching bases. The CDR3 is 13 residues long. Germline values: CDR1 KGHSH, CDR2 LQKENI. Deletions cut 3 bases from V and 9 bases from J, with 12 bases between.

This sequence joins TRBV28 and TRBJ2-4; 10 positions agree with TRBD1. Germline V gives CDR1 MDHEN, CDR2 SYDVKM. The CDR3 is made up of 12 amino acids. With 8 bases clipped from V and 8 bases from J, the junction kept 3 bases outside the gene matches. CDR3 sequence (DNA): TGTGCCAGCCGACAGGGGGCCTACATTCAGTACTTC. Protein sequence: CASRQGAYIQYF.

In this sample, this clone turned up a few times. The V gene is TRBV29-1, the J gene TRBJ1-1; D uncertain. Per germline, CDR1 SQVTM and CDR2 ANQGSEA. V lost 3 bases and J lost 7, with 9 bases in between. This CDR3 region has 11 residues. The CDR3 loop reads CSVEESVEAFF. DNA for the CDR3: TGCAGCGTTGAGGAATCAGTTGAAGCTTTCTTT.

This chain uses TRBV7-9 with TRBJ1-4; tentative D call: TRBD1 (5 bases). CDR3 length: 16 residues. Germline assignment: CDR1 SEHNR and CDR2 FQNEAQ (reference sequence). V was pared by 7 bases and J by 5 bases, with 20 bases between. CDR3 amino acids: CASTPRRQGRNEKLFF. In DNA form, the CDR3 reads TGTGCCAGCACCCCCCGGCGGCAGGGTAGGAATGAAAAACTGTTTTTT.

This chain links TRBV5-4 with TRBJ2-7, with TRBD1 matching over 11 bases. The V and J ends lost 1 base and 6 bases, in that order; junction bases with no gene match: 6. Looked up from germline, CDR1 is SGHNT and CDR2 is YYREEE (reference sequence). This CDR3 is 15 amino acids long. CDR3 nucleotide sequence: TGTGCCAGCAGCTTGCGGGGACAGGGGGATCTCGAGCAGTACTTC. It translates to CASSLRGQGDLEQYF.

This clone was recorded only once. The rearrangement joins TRBV5-1 to TRBJ2-7; TRBD1 agrees at 8 bases. V shed 3 bases, J shed 4 bases, and the junction held 12 bases outside the gene matches. The V gene's germline CDR1 is SGHRS and CDR2 YFSETQ. CDR3 length: 16 residues. The CDR3 nucleotides read TGCGCCAGCAGCTCGAAGATAGACAGGGGCCGATACGAGCAGTACTTC. Protein product: CASSSKIDRGRYEQYF.

The chain carries TRBV7-3 and TRBJ1-1; D is possibly TRBD1 (6 bases). The CDR3 has 13 residues. V dropped 2 bases and J dropped 5 bases, with 9 bases sitting between them. CDR1 is SGHTA, CDR2 FQGTGA, per germline. The CDR3 nucleotides read TGTGCCAGCAGCTTAGGGACAAGGACTGAAGCTTTCTTT. It yields the protein CASSLGTRTEAFF.

V gene TRBV9 combines with J gene TRBJ2-1; D possibly corresponds to TRBD1 (5 bases). Trimming took 0 bases from V and 13 from J, leaving 11 bases between them. The CDR3 runs 12 residues. The germline V gene encodes CDR1 SGDLS and CDR2 YYNGEE. CDR3 in amino acids: CASSVATGRQFF. The CDR3 DNA follows: TGTGCCAGCAGCGTAGCTACAGGAAGACAGTTCTTC.

The V gene is TRBV6-4, the J gene TRBJ1-1, with D hard to call. The germline gives CDR1 MRHNA, CDR2 SNTAGT. This CDR3 is 13 amino acids long. Trimming left V 6 bases short and J 1 base short, with 9 bases between. This chain's CDR3 is CASRAAQNTEAFF. CDR3 sequence (DNA): TGTGCCAGCAGAGCAGCTCAGAACACTGAAGCTTTCTTT.

The V gene is TRBV5-5, the J gene TRBJ1-4; TRBD1 agrees at 8 bases. This CDR3 is built from 16 residues. Germline values: CDR1 SGHKS, CDR2 YYEKEE (reference sequence). Trimming took 3 bases from V and 7 from J; bases not matched to a gene: 11. The CDR3 sequence is CASSYPLTGVGEKLFF. The CDR3 coding sequence is TGTGCCAGCAGCTACCCCTTGACAGGGGTAGGTGAAAAACTGTTTTTT. The full variable domain, completed using reference TRBV5-5 and TRBJ1-4, is DAGVTQSPTHLIKTRGQQVTLRCSPISGHKSVSWYQQVLGQGPQFIFQYYEKEERGRGNFPDRFSARQFPNYSSELNVNALLLGDSALYLCASSYPLTGVGEKLFFGSGTQLSVL.

The chain couples TRBV29-1 to TRBJ1-1; a weak D match, TRBD1 (5 bases). The ends were cut back, 7 bases at V and 3 bases at J, with 15 bases in the middle. The CDR3 totals 13 residues. Germline CDR1 is SQVTM and CDR2 is ANQGSEA. As DNA, the CDR3 is TGCAGCGGAGCCAGGGAGAGGGACACTGAAGCTTTCTTT. This sequence encodes CSGARERDTEAFF. Full variable domain (remainder filled in from reference TRBV29-1 and TRBJ1-1): SAVISQKPSRDICQRGTSLTIQCQVDSQVTMMFWYRQQPGQSLTLIATANQGSEATYESGFVIDKFPISRPNLTFSTLTVSNMSPEDSSIYLCSGARERDTEAFFGQGTRLTVV.

This clone is a singleton in its sample. This chain connects TRBV4-3 to TRBJ2-1; 10 bases agree with TRBD2. The CDR3 spans 19 residues. With V trimmed by 0 bases and J by 5 bases, 13 bases remained unmatched. Germline V gene data show CDR1 as LGHNA and CDR2 as YSLEER. The CDR3 nucleotides are TGCGCCAGCAGCCAAGAACCAGCGGGAGGGATGGGTGCGGACAATGAGCAGTTCTTC. It translates to CASSQEPAGGMGADNEQFF.

The chain joins TRBV10-3 to TRBJ1-1, with TRBD1 as a possible D gene (6 bases). Germline lookup yields CDR1 ENHRY and CDR2 SYGVKD. The V end lost 6 bases, the J end lost 6 bases, and 17 bases lay between the germline ends. The CDR3 contains 14 residues. CDR3 sequence (DNA): TGTGCCATCAGCCCGCCAGGGGTAGTAGCTGAAGCTTTCTTT. It translates to CAISPPGVVAEAFF.

The table lists this clone with a count of one. This rearrangement joins TRBV14 to TRBJ2-5; perhaps TRBD2 as D (5 bases). CDR1 is SGHDN, CDR2 FVKESK, per germline. The V end lost 4 bases, the J end lost 1 base, and 13 bases lay between the germline ends. The CDR3 has 15 residues. The CDR3 protein is CASSRLAALQETQYF. The CDR3 DNA sequence: TGTGCCAGCAGCCGGCTAGCAGCCCTCCAAGAGACCCAGTACTTC.

The rearrangement uses TRBV4-2 and TRBJ2-5; D remains unclear. Looked up from germline, CDR1 is LGHNA and CDR2 is YNFKEQ. Trimming removed 2 bases from V and 2 bases from J, with 9 bases in between. CDR3 length: 14 amino acids. The CDR3 DNA follows: TGTGCCAGCAGCCAACCGGCGGAGCAAGAGACCCAGTACTTC. Translated: CASSQPAEQETQYF.

The chain couples TRBV9 to TRBJ1-5; D is perhaps TRBD1 (6 bases). The V gene's germline CDR1 is SGDLS and CDR2 YYNGEE. V was pared by 4 bases and J by 5 bases, with 16 bases between. The CDR3 runs to 15 residues. CDR3 sequence reads: CASSSTGQPHQPQHF. The CDR3 coding sequence is TGTGCCAGCAGCTCGACGGGACAACCACATCAGCCCCAGCATTTT.

The chain joins TRBV2 to TRBJ2-5; 11 positions match TRBD2. Germline CDR1 and CDR2: SNHLY and FYNNEI. The CDR3 has 15 residues. The V segment lost 6 bases and the J segment 4 bases; nucleotides outside the gene matches: 7. The chain's CDR3 is CASSLAGGGTETQYF. CDR3 in DNA: TGTGCCAGCAGCCTAGCGGGAGGAGGTACAGAGACCCAGTACTTC. The variable domain in full, completed from reference TRBV2 and TRBJ2-5, reads EPEVTQTPSHQVTQMGQEVILRCVPISNHLYFYWYRQILGQKVEFLVSFYNNEISEKSEIFDDQFSVERPDGSNFTLKIRSTKLEDSAMYFCASSLAGGGTETQYFGPGTRLLVL.

CDR3 amino acids: CALEKPSFGEQFF. The CDR3 DNA is TGTGCCCTGGAAAAGCCAAGCTTTGGAGAGCAGTTCTTC. The chain links TRBV30 to TRBJ2-1, with D uncertain. The V gene lost 8 bases and the J gene lost 10 bases, with 21 bases spanning the gap. This CDR3 region has 13 residues. Germline V CDR1 and CDR2: GTSNPN, SVGIG (reference sequence).

V is TRBV7-2 and J is TRBJ1-4; 8 positions agree with TRBD1. This CDR3 contains 14 residues. Looked up from germline, CDR1 is SGHTA and CDR2 is FQGNSA. The V and J ends lost 2 bases and 8 bases, in that order; junction bases with no gene match: 4. CDR3 residues: CASSLRQGKEKLFF. The CDR3 nucleotides read TGTGCCAGCAGCTTACGACAGGGGAAAGAAAAACTGTTTTTT.

This clone was observed a handful of times. This sequence joins TRBV28 and TRBJ2-7; the D gene is possibly TRBD2 (6 bases). From germline, CDR1 is MDHEN and CDR2 SYDVKM. V was cut by 6 bases and J by 4 bases, with 22 bases left in between. This CDR3 spans 16 amino acids. DNA of the CDR3: TGTGCCAGCAGACCTCCGGGACTCGGAAGGGAGTACGAGCAGTACTTC. It yields the protein CASRPPGLGREYEQYF.

The V call is TRBV5-6, the J call TRBJ1-4; TRBD1 might be the D (6 bases). The CDR3 loop spans 14 amino acids. Germline V gives CDR1 SGHDT, CDR2 YYEEEE. V gave up 1 base and J gave up 7 bases, with 11 bases separating them. The CDR3, as DNA: TGTGCCAGCAGCTTGTGGGGGGGCTTTGAAAAACTGTTTTTT. Translated, it gives CASSLWGGFEKLFF. The full variable domain, in which reference TRBV5-6 and TRBJ1-4 provide the parts outside the CDR3, is DAGVTQSPTHLIKTRGQQVTLRCSPKSGHDTVSWYQQALGQGPQFIFQYYEEEERQRGNFPDRFSGHQFPNYSSELNVNALLLGDSALYLCASSLWGGFEKLFFGSGTQLSVL.

The chain carries TRBV7-2 and TRBJ1-1; no clear D. The CDR3 has 12 residues. The germline V and J ends were trimmed by 2 bases and 4 bases, with 5 bases remaining between them. Germline CDR1 SGHTA, CDR2 FQGNSA. The CDR3 bases are TGTGCCAGCAGCTTAAGCCGCACTGAAGCTTTCTTT. It yields the protein CASSLSRTEAFF. The full variable domain, with the rest looked up from reference TRBV7-2 and TRBJ1-1, is GAGVSQSPSNKVTEKGKDVELRCDPISGHTALYWYRQSLGQGLEFLIYFQGNSAPDKSGLPSDRFSAERTGGSVSTLTIQRTQQEDSAVYLCASSLSRTEAFFGQGTRLTVV.

This clone was observed a single time. The gene calls are TRBV7-9 and TRBJ2-5; 10 bases fit TRBD2. The CDR3 is 16 residues long. J gave up 4 bases and V 1 base, and 6 bases lay outside the gene matches. Germline V lookup: CDR1 SEHNR, CDR2 FQNEAQ (reference sequence). This chain's CDR3 is CASSLGQREGGETQYF. The CDR3 nucleotides read TGTGCCAGCAGCTTAGGCCAGCGGGAGGGCGGAGAGACCCAGTACTTC. Supplemented by reference TRBV7-9 and TRBJ2-5, the full variable domain reads DTGVSQNPRHKITKRGQNVTFRCDPISEHNRLYWYRQTLGQGPEFLTYFQNEAQLEKSRLLSDRFSAERPKGSFSTLEIQRTEQGDSAMYLCASSLGQREGGETQYFGPGTRLLVL.

The chain joins TRBV28 to TRBJ1-6; 8 bases fit TRBD1. J gave up 7 bases and V 7 bases, and 9 bases lay outside the gene matches. This CDR3 region has 15 residues. The germline gives CDR1 MDHEN, CDR2 SYDVKM. The CDR3 DNA is TGTGCCAGCACCCTAAGACAGGGGAGAAATTCACCCCTCCACTTT. It translates to CASTLRQGRNSPLHF.

Concerning this clone: Other DNA sequences in the sample encode the same CDR3. The gene calls are TRBV18 and TRBJ1-6; 9 bases align to TRBD1. The CDR3 loop spans 14 amino acids. V lost 6 bases, J lost 10 bases, and 7 bases stayed unmatched. CDR1 and CDR2 from the germline V gene are KGHSH and LQKENI. The CDR3 nucleotides are TGTGCCAGCTCTCTCCGGGACAGGGACTCACCCCTCCACTTT. Its translation is CASSLRDRDSPLHF.

This chain links TRBV5-1 with TRBJ2-1; 10 bases fit TRBD2. V lost 3 bases and J lost 5; bases outside the gene matches: 2. Germline CDR1 reads SGHRS; CDR2 reads YFSETQ. The CDR3 is 14 amino acids. CDR3: CASSYGLADNEQFF. As DNA, the CDR3 is TGCGCCAGCAGCTATGGACTAGCGGACAATGAGCAGTTCTTC.